Listed here are 7 T cell receptor beta chains from one sample, sequenced in a study of breast tumors, draining lymph nodes, adjacent tissues. Axillary draining lymph nodes of breast cancer patients supplied the node samples. TCRdb independently ran MiXCR on the multiplex PCR reads; one entry per CDR3 protein. The sample includes 200,000 or so distinct CDR3 sequences, over 25% of them seen just once. Input material: axillary lymph node tissue. These TCRs come from a female donor with breast cancer. Some clones in this sample may be carry-over from other donors' samples.

The chain couples TRBV6-4 to TRBJ2-7, with 7 bases fitting TRBD1. The CDR3 runs 15 residues. V was clipped by 0 bases and J by 3 bases; unmatched bases: 5. Germline assignment: CDR1 MRHNA and CDR2 SNTAGT. The CDR3 loop is CASSDSSQGVYEQYF. As DNA, the CDR3 is TGTGCCAGCAGTGACTCGAGTCAGGGGGTCTACGAGCAGTACTTC.

This clonotype was seen at least ten times. This chain joins TRBV18 and TRBJ2-5; maybe TRBD2 (6 bases). V lost 8 bases and J 5 bases, leaving 12 bases between the germline ends. In germline, CDR1 is KGHSH, CDR2 LQKENI. This CDR3 is 12 amino acids long. The CDR3 reads CASSPGGETQYF. CDR3 in DNA: TGTGCCAGCAGCCCCGGAGGGGAGACCCAGTACTTC.

This clonotype occurred many times. This chain uses TRBV3-1 with TRBJ2-5, with D possibly matching TRBD1 (5 bases). The CDR3 is made up of 15 amino acids. Looked up from germline, CDR1 is LGHDT and CDR2 is YNNKEL (reference sequence). V gave up 1 base and J gave up 3 bases, with 12 bases separating them. CDR3 sequence (DNA): TGTGCCAGCAGCCAAGGGGAAGCAGGGAAAGAGACCCAGTACTTC. Translated, it gives CASSQGEAGKETQYF.

At least ten counts were recorded for this clonotype. The J gene is TRBJ2-1, the V gene TRBV20-1, with 8 bases aligning to TRBD2. This CDR3 spans 23 amino acids. The germline gives CDR1 DFQATT, CDR2 SNEGSKA (reference sequence). V shed 0 bases and J 0 bases; nucleotides not matched to a gene: 25. DNA of the CDR3: TGCAGTGCTAGAGATCCGAGGGGACTAGTGCACAAGGGCGGGGAGTTCTCCTACAATGAGCAGTTCTTC. Residues: CSARDPRGLVHKGGEFSYNEQFF.

As concerns this clonotype: Since a much larger clone is just one base distant, this may be a read error. The chain carries TRBV5-1 and TRBJ1-2; 7 positions match TRBD1. The germline CDR1 and CDR2 sequences are SGHRS and YFSETQ. This CDR3 is 15 amino acids long. The CDR3 reads CASSLGDRAFYGYAF. For the CDR3, the DNA is TGCGCCAGCAGCTTGGGCGACAGGGCCTTCTATGGCTACGCCTTC.

The chain carries TRBV24-1 and TRBJ2-1; D is perhaps TRBD1 or TRBD2 (5 bases each). V lost 5 bases and J 3 bases, leaving 28 bases between the germline ends. This CDR3 has 20 amino acids. CDR1 KGHDR and CDR2 SFDVKD come from the germline V gene. This chain's CDR3 is CATSARDLRGVGENYNEQFF. The CDR3 nucleotides read TGTGCCACCAGTGCTAGAGATCTCCGGGGAGTGGGGGAGAACTACAATGAGCAGTTCTTC.

The genes are TRBV11-2 and TRBJ1-6; tentative D call: TRBD1 (6 bases). Trimming stripped 8 bases from V and 14 bases from J, with 19 bases between. Germline loops: CDR1 SGHAT, CDR2 FQNNGV. This CDR3 has 13 amino acids. This CDR3 is CASGDGTGTSLHF. The CDR3 coding sequence is TGTGCCAGCGGGGACGGGACGGGGACATCCCTCCACTTT.